The 22 T cell receptor beta chains below all came from one sample that was sequenced in a study of human thymus T cells. Sequencing used immunoSEQ multiplex PCR; TCRdb keeps in-frame clones, though not all of them. Among some 80,000 clones, just over 95% were seen once, and the ten largest hold 0.031%. Thymus was obtained from resections taken during corrective heart surgery. The sequenced sample was thymus tissue. These receptors came from a boy in the first two years of life with a congenital heart defect but otherwise immunologically healthy.

This chain connects TRBV7-2 to TRBJ2-3, with 15 nucleotides matching TRBD2. CDR3 size: 18 residues. After removal of 1 base from V and 5 bases from J, the junction contained 7 bases not matched to a gene. Germline CDR1 reads SGHTA; CDR2 reads FQGNSA. In DNA, the CDR3 is TGTGCCAGCAGCTTAGGGACTAGCGGGAGGGGGCGCCGAGATACGCAGTATTTT. Protein sequence: CASSLGTSGRGRRDTQYF.

The CDR3 sequence is CASRTGPINRRQETQYF. CDR3 bases: TGTGCCAGTAGGACAGGGCCTATCAATCGCCGTCAAGAGACCCAGTACTTC. The V gene is TRBV2, the J gene TRBJ2-5, with TRBD1 identical over 8 bases. The junction had 17 bases not matched to a gene; V was cut back by 9 bases and J by 2 bases. The V gene's germline CDR1 is SNHLY and CDR2 FYNNEI. The CDR3 consists of 17 residues.

V usage is TRBV28 and J usage is TRBJ1-5; the match to TRBD1 covers 9 bases. The ends lost 2 bases at V and 0 bases at J; junction bases unmatched: 11. The CDR3 contains 19 residues. Germline loops: CDR1 MDHEN, CDR2 SYDVKM. CDR3 sequence reads: CASSLGVGTGNNSNQPQHF. In DNA form, the CDR3 reads TGTGCCAGCAGTTTAGGGGTCGGGACAGGGAATAATAGCAATCAGCCCCAGCATTTT.

This chain joins TRBV28 and TRBJ2-2; 14 bases are a match to TRBD2. The CDR3 has 18 residues. Germline V gene sequence: CDR1 MDHEN, CDR2 SYDVKM. The V segment lost 3 bases and the J segment 2 bases; nucleotides outside the gene matches: 5. The CDR3 protein is CASSFGTSGRFNTGELFF. CDR3 DNA: TGTGCCAGCAGTTTTGGGACTAGCGGGAGATTTAACACCGGGGAGCTGTTTTTT.

This chain connects TRBV7-2 to TRBJ2-5; TRBD2 aligns across 11 bases. Looked up from germline, CDR1 is SGHTA and CDR2 is FQGNSA. Germline trimming cut 2 bases from V and 2 bases from J; bases unmatched to any gene: 7. This CDR3 has 17 residues. CDR3 residues: CASSLPETSGNQETQYF. CDR3 bases: TGTGCCAGCAGCTTACCCGAGACTAGCGGGAATCAAGAGACCCAGTACTTC.

This clone has only a few counts. CDR3 residues: CASSPSIRAKYGYTF. The CDR3 region has the DNA TGTGCCAGCAGCCCAAGTATCAGGGCGAAGTATGGCTACACCTTC. The chain has TRBV14 and TRBJ1-2, with D tentatively TRBD1 (5 bases). The CDR3 totals 15 residues. In germline, CDR1 is SGHDN, CDR2 FVKESK. Trimming took off 4 bases at V and 5 bases at J, with 17 bases between the two ends.

The V gene is TRBV12-5, the J gene TRBJ1-1, with 11 bases identical to TRBD1. Germline-derived CDR1 and CDR2 are LGHNT and FRNRAP. Trimming removed 7 bases from V and 5 bases from J; junction bases left unmatched: 9. The CDR3 contains 15 residues. The CDR3 protein is CASDRTGGLWTEAFF. The CDR3 DNA follows: TGTGCTAGTGATCGGACAGGGGGCTTGTGGACTGAAGCTTTCTTT.

J is TRBJ1-2 and V is TRBV27; 9 bases line up with TRBD1. Germline loops: CDR1 MNHEY, CDR2 SMNVEV (reference sequence). The CDR3 sequence is 15 residues long. V lost 1 base to trimming and J lost 3 bases; unmatched junction nucleotides: 3. The CDR3 DNA reads TGTGCCAGCAGTTTATTAGGGACAGGGTACTATGGCTACACCTTC. It yields the protein CASSLLGTGYYGYTF.

The genes are TRBV2 and TRBJ1-1; a possible D gene is TRBD1 (5 bases). With 11 bases removed from V and 0 bases from J, the gap between germline ends came to 13 bases. Germline V gene lookup returns CDR1 SNHLY and CDR2 FYNNEI. The CDR3 runs 13 residues. CDR3 in DNA: TGTGCCGGTAACAGGTTCATGAACACTGAAGCTTTCTTT. Translating gives CAGNRFMNTEAFF.

This clone was seen only a few times. The gene calls are TRBV7-2 and TRBJ2-7; TRBD2 agrees at 7 bases. CDR1 is SGHTA and CDR2 is FQGNSA in the germline V gene. The J segment lost 4 bases and the V segment lost 5 bases, leaving 17 bases of the junction unmatched. The CDR3 totals 17 residues. CDR3 DNA: TGTGCCAGCAGCAGGCGGGGTTCAGTCACGGGAGGATACGAGCAGTACTTC. This encodes CASSRRGSVTGGYEQYF.

V is TRBV11-3 and J is TRBJ2-7; D could derive from TRBD1 or TRBD2 (5 bases each). The CDR3 contains 15 residues. Deletions cut 4 bases from V and 3 bases from J, with 16 bases between. Germline V gene sequence: CDR1 SGHNT, CDR2 YENEEA. As DNA, the CDR3 is TGTGCCAGCAGCTCGGCAGGGCGCGAGGGCTACGAGCAGTACTTC. Translated, it gives CASSSAGREGYEQYF.

The rearrangement joins TRBV28 to TRBJ1-4; 8 bases are shared with TRBD1. The CDR3 is 17 residues long. Germline V gene data show CDR1 as MDHEN and CDR2 as SYDVKM. V was clipped by 6 bases and J by 8 bases; unmatched bases: 17. The CDR3 region has the DNA TGTGCCAGCAGACTACTCTCAGGGGGCAGATATCGCGAAAAACTGTTTTTT. Translated: CASRLLSGGRYREKLFF.

This clone occurred a few times. The chain links TRBV11-2 to TRBJ1-2; 8 bases line up with TRBD1. J was trimmed by 6 bases and V by 0 bases; bases with no gene match: 12. The CDR3 is 17 amino acids. In germline, CDR1 is SGHAT, CDR2 FQNNGV. CDR3 region: CASSLEDTDRAKNGYTF. Written as DNA, the CDR3 is TGTGCCAGCAGCTTAGAGGATACGGACAGGGCGAAGAATGGCTACACCTTC. The entire variable domain, with the rest obtained from reference TRBV11-2 and TRBJ1-2, is as follows: EAGVAQSPRYKIIEKRQSVAFWCNPISGHATLYWYQQILGQGPKLLIQFQNNGVVDDSQLPKDRFSAERLKGVDSTLKIQPAKLEDSAVYLCASSLEDTDRAKNGYTFGSGTRLTVV.

The CDR3 protein is CSVEHYHTEAFF. For the CDR3, the DNA is TGCAGCGTTGAGCATTACCACACTGAAGCTTTCTTT. This chain joins TRBV29-1 and TRBJ1-1; D is unclear. The germline V and J ends were trimmed by 3 bases and 3 bases, with 8 bases remaining between them. The CDR3 is 12 residues long. CDR1 is SQVTM, CDR2 ANQGSEA, per germline.

V is TRBV5-1 and J is TRBJ2-7, with a tentative D call TRBD2 (6 bases). The CDR3 spans 19 residues. Trimming removed 1 base from V and 1 base from J, with 24 bases in between. The V gene's germline CDR1 is SGHRS and CDR2 YFSETQ. Here the CDR3 reads CASSLNPGEGTQESYEQYF. The CDR3 DNA is TGCGCCAGCAGCTTGAATCCGGGGGAAGGTACCCAAGAATCCTACGAGCAGTACTTC.

This chain links TRBV28 with TRBJ1-5, with D perhaps TRBD1 (5 bases). Germline V gene data show CDR1 as MDHEN and CDR2 as SYDVKM. The CDR3 contains 12 residues. V lost 4 bases and J lost 9, with 10 bases in between. The CDR3 loop is CASSSRGRPQHF. CDR3 DNA: TGTGCCAGCAGTTCTCGGGGCAGGCCCCAGCATTTT.

The chain uses TRBV4-1 and TRBJ2-1, with 9 bases that match TRBD2. Trimming at V came to 4 bases and at J to 9 bases, leaving 16 bases not matched to a gene. CDR1 MGHRA and CDR2 YSYEKL come from the germline V gene. The CDR3 loop spans 17 amino acids. The CDR3 coding sequence is TGCGCCAGCAGCCCCTTACCGACTAGCGGACCTGTAAGTGAGCAGTTCTTC. Amino acid sequence: CASSPLPTSGPVSEQFF.

Here the CDR3 reads CASSLDLARQETQYF. CDR3 nucleotide sequence: TGTGCCAGCAGCTTGGATTTGGCGCGGCAAGAGACCCAGTACTTC. The rearrangement links TRBV7-2 to TRBJ2-5; no clear D. The CDR3 runs to 15 residues. Germline V gene lookup returns CDR1 SGHTA and CDR2 FQGNSA. Trimming took 3 bases from V and 2 from J, leaving 13 bases between them.

This clone has just one count. The DNA for the CDR3 is TGTGCCAGCAGCCAAGGGAGCGGGGGGATGAATGAGCAGTTCTTC. Translated: CASSQGSGGMNEQFF. The chain carries TRBV14 and TRBJ2-1, with 9 bases fitting TRBD2. V lost 1 base to trimming and J lost 7 bases; unmatched junction nucleotides: 5. CDR1 is SGHDN, CDR2 FVKESK, per germline. The length of the CDR3 is 15 residues.

The chain recombines TRBV21-1 with TRBJ2-1. TRBV21-1 has pseudogene status. The CDR3 loop spans 16 amino acids. The CDR3 region has the DNA TGTGCCAGCAGCAAACGGACGGCAGGTTCGGGCAATGAGCAGTTCTTC. Its translation is CASSKRTAGSGNEQFF.

The chain employs TRBV7-9 and TRBJ1-2, with a possible D match to TRBD1 (5 bases). With 5 bases removed from V and 6 bases from J, the gap between germline ends came to 7 bases. Germline V gives CDR1 SEHNR, CDR2 FQNEAQ (reference sequence). The CDR3 totals 11 residues. The CDR3 region has the DNA TGTGCCAGCAGCGACAGTAATGGCTACACCTTC. Its protein is CASSDSNGYTF.

The V call is TRBV5-6, the J call TRBJ2-2; 13 nucleotides align to TRBD2. After removal of 0 bases from V and 4 bases from J, the junction contained 9 bases not matched to a gene. Germline CDR1 and CDR2: SGHDT and YYEEEE. There are 19 residues in the CDR3. Here the CDR3 reads CASSLARTSGSIITGELFF. CDR3 in DNA: TGTGCCAGCAGCTTGGCCCGGACTAGCGGGAGTATAATCACCGGGGAGCTGTTTTTT.